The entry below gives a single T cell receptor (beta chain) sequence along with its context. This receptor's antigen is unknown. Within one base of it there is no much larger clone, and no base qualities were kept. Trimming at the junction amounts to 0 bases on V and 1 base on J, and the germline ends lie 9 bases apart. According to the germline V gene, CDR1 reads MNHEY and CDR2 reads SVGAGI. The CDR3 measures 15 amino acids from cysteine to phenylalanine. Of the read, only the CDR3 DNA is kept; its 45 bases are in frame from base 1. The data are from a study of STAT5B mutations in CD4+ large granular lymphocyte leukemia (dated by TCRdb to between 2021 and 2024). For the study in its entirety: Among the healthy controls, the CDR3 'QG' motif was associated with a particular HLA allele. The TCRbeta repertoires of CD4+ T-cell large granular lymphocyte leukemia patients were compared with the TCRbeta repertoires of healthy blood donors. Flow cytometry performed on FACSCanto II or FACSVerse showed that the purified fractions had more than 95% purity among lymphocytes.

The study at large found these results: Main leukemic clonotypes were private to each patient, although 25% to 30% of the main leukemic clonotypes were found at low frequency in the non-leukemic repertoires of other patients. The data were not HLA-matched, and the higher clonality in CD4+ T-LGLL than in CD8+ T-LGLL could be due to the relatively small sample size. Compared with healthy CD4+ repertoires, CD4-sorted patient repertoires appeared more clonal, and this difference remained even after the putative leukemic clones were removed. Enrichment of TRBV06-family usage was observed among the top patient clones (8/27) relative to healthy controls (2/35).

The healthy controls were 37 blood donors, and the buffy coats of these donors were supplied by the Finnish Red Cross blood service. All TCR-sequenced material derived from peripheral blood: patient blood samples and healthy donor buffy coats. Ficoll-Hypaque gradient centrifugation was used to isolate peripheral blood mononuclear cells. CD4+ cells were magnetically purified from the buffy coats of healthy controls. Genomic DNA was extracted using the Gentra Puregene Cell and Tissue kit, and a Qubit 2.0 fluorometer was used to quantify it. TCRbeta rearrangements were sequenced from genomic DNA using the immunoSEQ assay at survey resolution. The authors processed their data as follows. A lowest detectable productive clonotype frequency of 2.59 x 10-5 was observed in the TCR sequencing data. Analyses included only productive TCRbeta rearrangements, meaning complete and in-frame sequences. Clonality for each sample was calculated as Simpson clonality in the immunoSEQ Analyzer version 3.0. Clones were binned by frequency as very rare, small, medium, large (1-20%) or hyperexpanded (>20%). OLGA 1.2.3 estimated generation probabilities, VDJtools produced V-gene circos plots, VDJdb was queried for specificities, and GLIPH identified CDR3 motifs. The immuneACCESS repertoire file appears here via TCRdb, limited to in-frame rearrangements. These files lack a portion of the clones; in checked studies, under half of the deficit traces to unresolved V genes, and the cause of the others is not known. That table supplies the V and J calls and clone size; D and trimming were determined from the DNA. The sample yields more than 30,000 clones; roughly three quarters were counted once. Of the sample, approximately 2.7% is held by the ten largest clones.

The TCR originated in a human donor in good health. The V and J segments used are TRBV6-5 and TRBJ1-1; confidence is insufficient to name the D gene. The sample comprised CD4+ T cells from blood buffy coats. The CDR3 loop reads CASSYSGRTNTEAFF. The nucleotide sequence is TGTGCCAGCAGTTACTCGGGGAGGACGAACACTGAAGCTTTCTTT.